The T cell receptor (beta chain) under discussion was sequenced for a study of cytomegalovirus exposure and HLA in healthy donors. Study-wide points: For most subjects, TCR beta sequences were reported to predict HLA-A and HLA-B alleles with accuracy. The availability of immune exposure information extended only to CMV serostatus.

Germline assignment: CDR1 SNHLY and CDR2 FYNNEI. This CDR3 is 14 amino acids long. V lost 6 bases to trimming and J lost 0 bases, with 11 bases between them. The PCR ran on 60 Vbeta and 13 Jbeta primers. TCRdb keeps only in-frame clones here, not all; method: immunoSEQ multiplex PCR. This sample has about 120,000 clones, with under 90% found just once. On this clone itself: Its target is unknown.

Material for sequencing was PBMCs. The clonotype comes from a female donor in good health and CMV-seropositive. The chain couples TRBV2 to TRBJ1-1; weak D call: TRBD1 (6 bases). The CDR3: CASSPGQMNTEAFF. As DNA, the CDR3 is TGTGCCAGCAGCCCGGGACAAATGAACACTGAAGCTTTCTTT.